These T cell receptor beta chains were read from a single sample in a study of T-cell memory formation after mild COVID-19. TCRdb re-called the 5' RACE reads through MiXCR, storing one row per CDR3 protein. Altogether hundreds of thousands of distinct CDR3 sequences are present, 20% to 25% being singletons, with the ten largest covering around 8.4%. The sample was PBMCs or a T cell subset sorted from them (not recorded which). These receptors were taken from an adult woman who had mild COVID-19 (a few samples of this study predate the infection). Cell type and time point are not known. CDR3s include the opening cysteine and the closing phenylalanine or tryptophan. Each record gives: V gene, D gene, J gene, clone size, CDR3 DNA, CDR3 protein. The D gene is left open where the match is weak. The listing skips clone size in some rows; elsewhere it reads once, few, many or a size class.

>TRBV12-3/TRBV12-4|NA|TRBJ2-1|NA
TGTGCCAGCAGGTCTGGCCCCCGCATTGAGCAGTTCTTC
CASRSGPRIEQFF
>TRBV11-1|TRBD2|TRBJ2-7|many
TGTGCCAGCAGCTCGACTAGCGGCTACGAGCAGTACTTC
CASSSTSGYEQYF
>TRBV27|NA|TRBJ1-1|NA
TGTGCCAGCAGTTTAAGGAGGGAGGACACTGAAGCTTTCTTT
CASSLRREDTEAFF
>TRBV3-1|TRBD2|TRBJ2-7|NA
TGTGCCAGCAGCCAGGGGCGGGAGATCTGGGAGCAGTACTTC
CASSQGREIWEQYF
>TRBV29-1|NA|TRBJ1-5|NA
TGCAGCGCCCCTCCTGGGGGTCAGCCCCAGCATTTT
CSAPPGGQPQHF
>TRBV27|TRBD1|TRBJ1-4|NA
TGTGCCAGCAGCCACGACAGGACAGGGAGGATCGGCGAAAAACTGTTTTTT
CASSHDRTGRIGEKLFF
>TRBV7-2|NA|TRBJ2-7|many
TGTGCCAGCAGCCCCCAGTACGAGCAGTACTTC
CASSPQYEQYF
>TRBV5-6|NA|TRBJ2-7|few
TGTGCCAGCAGCTCGCCCGGGACCGAACCCTACGAGCAGTACTTC
CASSSPGTEPYEQYF
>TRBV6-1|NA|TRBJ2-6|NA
TGTGCCAGCAGTGATAGGTCGACAGTGTCTCTCTCTGGGGCCAACGTCCTGACTTTC
CASSDRSTVSLSGANVLTF
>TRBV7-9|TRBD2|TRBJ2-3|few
TGTGCCAGCAGCCCAGGACTAGCACCCAGCACAGATACGCAGTATTTT
CASSPGLAPSTDTQYF
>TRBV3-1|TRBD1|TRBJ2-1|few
TGTGCCAGCAGCCTTTGGACAGGGGATGAGCAGTTCTTC
CASSLWTGDEQFF
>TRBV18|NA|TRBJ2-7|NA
TGTGCCAGCTCACCGAGGGGGGGCTTTGCGACCTACGAGCAGTACTTC
CASSPRGGFATYEQYF
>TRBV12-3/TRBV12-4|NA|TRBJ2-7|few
TGTGCCAGCAGTTCCATCGGGACGGCGTCCTACGAGCAGTACTTC
CASSSIGTASYEQYF
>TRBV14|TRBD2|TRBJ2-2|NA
TGTGCCAGCAGCCAAGAGGATGGGGGACTAGCGGGATACACCGGGGAGCTGTTTTTT
CASSQEDGGLAGYTGELFF
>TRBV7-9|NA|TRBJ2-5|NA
TGTGCCAGCAGCTTACTCGTCGGGGAAGAGACCCAGTACTTC
CASSLLVGEETQYF
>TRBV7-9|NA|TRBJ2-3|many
TGTGCCAGCAGCTTAGAGGGGCTTACAGATACGCAGTATTTT
CASSLEGLTDTQYF
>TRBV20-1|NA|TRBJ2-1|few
TGCAGTGCTAGAATGGTTTCAGTAGACAATGAGCAGTTCTTC
CSARMVSVDNEQFF
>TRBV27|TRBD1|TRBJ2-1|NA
TGTGCCAGCAGTTTAGACGTACAGGGGCCTGCGATATACAATGAGCAGTTCTTC
CASSLDVQGPAIYNEQFF
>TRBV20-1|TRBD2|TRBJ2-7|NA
TGCAGTGCGCGTCCTTTTCTAGCGGAGGCCTACGAGCAGTACTTC
CSARPFLAEAYEQYF
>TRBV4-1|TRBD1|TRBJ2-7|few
TGCGCCAGCAGCCATGAGAGGACAGGCCCCTACGAGCAGTACTTC
CASSHERTGPYEQYF
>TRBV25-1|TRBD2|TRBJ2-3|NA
TGTGCCAGCAGTGAACGCGGGGAAGCGGGGAGTAGCACAGATACGCAGTATTTT
CASSERGEAGSSTDTQYF
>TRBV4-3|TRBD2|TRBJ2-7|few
TGCGCCAGCAGCATGTGGGGATCTAGCGGGGGGACCGCCTACGAGCAGTACTTC
CASSMWGSSGGTAYEQYF
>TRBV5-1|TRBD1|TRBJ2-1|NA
TGCGCCAGCAGTCCTCGGACAGGTGCGAATGAGCAGTTCTTC
CASSPRTGANEQFF
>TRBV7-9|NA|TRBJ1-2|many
TGTGCCAGCAGCCCAAGTCGGGGGGTAACTAACTATGGCTACACCTTC
CASSPSRGVTNYGYTF
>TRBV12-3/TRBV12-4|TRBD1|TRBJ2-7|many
TGTGCCAGCAGTCCCCCGGCGGGGACAGGGGCAAGATACGAGCAGTACTTC
CASSPPAGTGARYEQYF
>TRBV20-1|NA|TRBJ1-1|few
TGCAGTGCTAGAGATCCCCCCAGGTCGGTTGCTGAAGCTTTCTTT
CSARDPPRSVAEAFF
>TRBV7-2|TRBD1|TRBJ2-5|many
TGTGCCAGCAGCTTCTGGAGAGGGGGCGTAAAAAAAGAGACCCAGTACTTC
CASSFWRGGVKKETQYF
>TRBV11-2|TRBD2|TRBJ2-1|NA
TGTGCCAGCAGGGGACTAGCGAACAATGAGCAGTTCTTC
CASRGLANNEQFF
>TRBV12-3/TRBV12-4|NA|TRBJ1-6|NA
TGTGCCAGTAATGGTGTTTATAATTCACCCCTCCACTTT
CASNGVYNSPLHF
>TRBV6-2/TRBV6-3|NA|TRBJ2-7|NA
TGTGCCAGCGGCGGCAACTCCTACGAGCAGTACTTC
CASGGNSYEQYF
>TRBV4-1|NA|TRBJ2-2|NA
TGCGCCAGCAGCCAAATTTCGGGGTGGTCCGGGGAGCTGTTTTTT
CASSQISGWSGELFF
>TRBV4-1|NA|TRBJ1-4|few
TGCGCCAGCAGCCAGGAGGAAAAACTGTTTTTT
CASSQEEKLFF
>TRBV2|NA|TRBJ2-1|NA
TGTGCCAGCAGTGAAGCCCTGTGGGGCGAGCAGTTCTTC
CASSEALWGEQFF
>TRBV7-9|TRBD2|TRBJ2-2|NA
TGTGCCGCCCCAACCCCCGGGACTACCACCGGGGAGCTGTTTTTT
CAAPTPGTTTGELFF
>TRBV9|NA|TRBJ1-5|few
TGTGCCAGCAGCACTCCCCGGCAGCCCCAGCATTTT
CASSTPRQPQHF
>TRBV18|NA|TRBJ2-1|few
TGTGCCAGCTCACCGGAAGACAGGGAGCAGTTCTTC
CASSPEDREQFF
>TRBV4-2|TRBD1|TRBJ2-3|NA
TGTGCCAGCAGCCAAGATTGGGACAGGGATTTGGAAGATACGCAGTATTTT
CASSQDWDRDLEDTQYF
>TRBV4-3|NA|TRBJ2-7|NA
TGCGCCAGCAGCCAAGATCCGGGACGGGGGCAGTACTTC
CASSQDPGRGQYF
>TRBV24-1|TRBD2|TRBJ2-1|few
TGTGCCATCGGGACTAGCGGGGTCGTTGAGCAGTTCTTC
CAIGTSGVVEQFF
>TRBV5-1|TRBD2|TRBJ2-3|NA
TGCGCCAGCAGCTTGTGGACTAGCGGGGGATCAGATACGCAGTATTTT
CASSLWTSGGSDTQYF
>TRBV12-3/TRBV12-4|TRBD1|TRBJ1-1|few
TGTGCCAGCAGTTTAGGACAGGGCCTCGTGGTGAACACTGAAGCTTTCTTT
CASSLGQGLVVNTEAFF
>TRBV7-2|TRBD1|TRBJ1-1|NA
TGTGCCAGCAGCTTAGCGGTCAGGGGGGGCACTGAAGCTTTCTTT
CASSLAVRGGTEAFF
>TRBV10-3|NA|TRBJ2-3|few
TGTGCCATCAGCGAACCGGGACACACAGATACGCAGTATTTT
CAISEPGHTDTQYF
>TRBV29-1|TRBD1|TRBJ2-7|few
TGCAGCGTTGACCCTTCGGGACAGGGGGTCGAGCAGTACTTC
CSVDPSGQGVEQYF
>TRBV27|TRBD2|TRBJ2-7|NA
TGTGCCAGCAGTTCACGCGGGAGAAAAGGGGACGAGCAGTACTTC
CASSSRGRKGDEQYF
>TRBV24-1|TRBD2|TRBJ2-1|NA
TGTGCCACCAGTGACCCCGTTCTAGCGGGGGGGGTCAATGAGCAGTTCTTC
CATSDPVLAGGVNEQFF
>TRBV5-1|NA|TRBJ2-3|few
TGCGCCAGCAGCACGGGGGCCGGCACAGATACGCAGTATTTT
CASSTGAGTDTQYF
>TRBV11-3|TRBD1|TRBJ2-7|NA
TGTGCCAGTCAGGACAGGTCTTCCTACGAGCAGTACTTC
CASQDRSSYEQYF